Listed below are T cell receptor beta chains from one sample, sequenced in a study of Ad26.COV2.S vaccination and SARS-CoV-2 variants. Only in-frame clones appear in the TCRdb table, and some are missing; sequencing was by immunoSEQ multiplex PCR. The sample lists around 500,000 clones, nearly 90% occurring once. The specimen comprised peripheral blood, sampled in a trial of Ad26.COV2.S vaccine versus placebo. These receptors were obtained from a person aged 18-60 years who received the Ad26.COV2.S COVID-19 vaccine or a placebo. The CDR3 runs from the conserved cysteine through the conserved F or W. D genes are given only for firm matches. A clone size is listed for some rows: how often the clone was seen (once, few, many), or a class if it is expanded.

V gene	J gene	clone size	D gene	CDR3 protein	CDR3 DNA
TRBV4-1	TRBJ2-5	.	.	CAHARRGETQYF	TGCGCCCACGCAAGGAGAGGGGAGACCCAGTACTTC
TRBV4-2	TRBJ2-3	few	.	CASSRGASTDTQYF	TGTGCCAGCAGCCGAGGGGCTAGCACAGATACGCAGTATTTT
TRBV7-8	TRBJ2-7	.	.	CASSLGVAYEQYF	TGTGCCAGCAGCCTTGGGGTGGCCTACGAGCAGTACTTC
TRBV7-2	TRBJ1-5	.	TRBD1	CASSLVSGQGGDQPQHF	TGTGCCAGCAGCTTAGTATCGGGACAGGGAGGGGATCAGCCCCAGCATTTT
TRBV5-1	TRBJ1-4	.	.	CASSLLPATNEKLFF	TGCGCCAGCAGCTTGCTTCCTGCAACTAATGAAAAACTGTTTTTT
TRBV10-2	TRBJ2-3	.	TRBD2	CASKTSPSDTQYF	TGCGCCAGCAAGACTAGCCCTTCAGATACGCAGTATTTT
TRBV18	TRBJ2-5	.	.	CASSPTLETQYF	TGTGCCAGCTCACCGACCCTAGAGACCCAGTACTTC
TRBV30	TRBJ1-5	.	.	CAWSNRNNQPQHF	TGTGCCTGGAGTAACAGAAACAATCAGCCCCAGCATTTT
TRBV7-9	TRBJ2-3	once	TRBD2	CASSSLDRLAGSTDTQYF	TGTGCCAGCAGCTCCTTAGATCGACTAGCGGGGAGCACAGATACGCAGTATTTT
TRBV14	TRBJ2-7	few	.	CASSRGWTDSYEQYF	TGTGCCAGCAGCCGAGGGTGGACAGACTCCTACGAGCAGTACTTC
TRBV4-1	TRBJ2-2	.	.	CASSQRTGGNTGELFF	TGCGCCAGCAGCCAACGCACAGGAGGCAACACCGGGGAGCTGTTTTTT
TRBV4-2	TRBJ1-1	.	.	CASSQVQTNTEAFF	TGTGCCAGCAGCCAAGTCCAGACGAACACTGAAGCTTTCTTT
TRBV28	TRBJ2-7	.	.	CASSLIGGYEQYF	TGTGCCAGCAGTTTAATCGGGGGCTACGAGCAGTACTTC
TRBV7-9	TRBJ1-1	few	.	CASSTVNTEAFF	TGTGCCAGCAGCACCGTTAACACTGAAGCTTTCTTT
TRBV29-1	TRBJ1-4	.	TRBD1	CSVWTGGAGEKLFF	TGCAGCGTTTGGACAGGGGGCGCTGGTGAAAAACTGTTTTTT
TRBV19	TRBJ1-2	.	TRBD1	CASREGARGYTF	TGTGCCAGTCGAGAGGGGGCGCGGGGCTACACCTTC
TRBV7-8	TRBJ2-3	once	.	CASSLPMTITDTQYF	TGTGCCAGCAGCCTGCCCATGACGATCACAGATACGCAGTATTTT
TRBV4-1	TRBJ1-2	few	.	CASSQDVGSYGYTF	TGCGCCAGCAGCCAAGACGTCGGATCTTATGGCTACACCTTC
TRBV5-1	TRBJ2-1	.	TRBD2	CASRQTSGHNEQFF	TGCGCCAGCAGGCAAACTAGCGGTCACAATGAGCAGTTCTTC
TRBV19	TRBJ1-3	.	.	CASSIRRSDGDTIYF	TGTGCCAGTAGTATCCGACGGTCTGATGGAGACACCATATATTTT
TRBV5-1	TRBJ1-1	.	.	CASSLATTPNGAFF	TGCGCCAGCAGCTTGGCGACGACCCCCAATGGAGCTTTCTTT
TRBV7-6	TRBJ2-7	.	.	CASSFHPREYEQYF	TGTGCCAGCAGCTTCCATCCACGGGAATACGAGCAGTACTTC
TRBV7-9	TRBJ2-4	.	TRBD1	CASSLGDRGFAKNIQYF	TGTGCCAGCAGCTTAGGGGACAGGGGATTTGCCAAAAACATTCAGTACTTC
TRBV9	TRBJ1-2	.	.	CASSDHSRSYTF	TGTGCCAGCAGCGACCATTCCCGGAGCTACACCTTC
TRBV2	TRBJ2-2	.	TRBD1	CASSGQGAFTGELFF	TGTGCCAGCAGCGGACAGGGGGCTTTCACCGGGGAGCTGTTTTTT
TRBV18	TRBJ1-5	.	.	CASTTGEGQPQHF	TGTGCCAGCACAACAGGTGAGGGCCAGCCCCAGCATTTT
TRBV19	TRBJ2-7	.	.	CASSISGRSSYEQYF	TGTGCCAGTAGTATCTCGGGGAGGAGCTCCTACGAGCAGTACTTC
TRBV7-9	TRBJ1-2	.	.	CASSLGGTDSGYTF	TGTGCCAGCAGCTTAGGGGGTACGGACAGTGGCTACACCTTC
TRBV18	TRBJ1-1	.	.	CASSPNPLRNTEAFF	TGTGCCAGCTCACCAAACCCTCTAAGGAACACTGAAGCTTTCTTT
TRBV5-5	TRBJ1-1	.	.	CASSLAPFNTEAFF	TGTGCCAGCAGCTTGGCTCCCTTTAACACTGAAGCTTTCTTT
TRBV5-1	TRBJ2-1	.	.	CASRIFPGNPNNEQFF	TGCGCCAGCAGAATTTTCCCGGGAAATCCCAACAATGAGCAGTTCTTC
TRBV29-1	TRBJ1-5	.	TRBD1	CSVGQGLNQPQHF	TGCAGCGTTGGACAGGGCCTCAATCAGCCCCAGCATTTT
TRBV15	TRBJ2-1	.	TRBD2	CATSRESLAGHYNEQFF	TGTGCCACCAGCAGAGAGAGTCTAGCGGGACACTACAATGAGCAGTTCTTC
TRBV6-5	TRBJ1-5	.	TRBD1	CASREGTGQNQPQHF	TGTGCCAGCAGGGAGGGGACGGGACAGAATCAGCCCCAGCATTTT
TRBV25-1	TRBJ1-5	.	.	CASYTGQSFHQPQHF	TGTGCCAGCTATACGGGACAATCCTTTCATCAGCCCCAGCATTTT
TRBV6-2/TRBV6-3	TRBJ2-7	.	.	CASSYPGRYDEQYF	TGTGCCAGCAGTTATCCGGGACGGTACGACGAGCAGTACTTC
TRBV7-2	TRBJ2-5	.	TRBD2	CASSLAGGRETQYF	TGTGCCAGCTCCTTAGCGGGGGGGCGTGAGACCCAGTACTTC
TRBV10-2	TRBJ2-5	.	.	CASSESDGVTQYF	TGCGCCAGCAGTGAGTCGGACGGGGTGACCCAGTACTTC
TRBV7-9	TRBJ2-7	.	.	CASSLAGGQRRDEQYF	TGTGCCAGCAGCTTAGCGGGGGGGCAGCGTAGAGACGAGCAGTACTTC
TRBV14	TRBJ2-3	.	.	CASSRERWGRGELDTQYF	TGTGCCAGCAGCCGAGAGCGCTGGGGGAGAGGAGAACTAGATACGCAGTATTTT